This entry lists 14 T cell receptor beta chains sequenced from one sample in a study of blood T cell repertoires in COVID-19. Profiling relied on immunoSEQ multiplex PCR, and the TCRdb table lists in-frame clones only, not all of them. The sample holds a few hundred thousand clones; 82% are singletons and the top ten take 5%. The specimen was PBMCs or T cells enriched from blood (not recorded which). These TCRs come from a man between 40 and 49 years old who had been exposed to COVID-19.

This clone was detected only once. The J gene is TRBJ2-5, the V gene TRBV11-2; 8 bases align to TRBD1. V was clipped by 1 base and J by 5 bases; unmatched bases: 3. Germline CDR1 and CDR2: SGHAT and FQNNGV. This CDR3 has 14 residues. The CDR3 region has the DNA TGTGCCAGCAGCTTAGGGACAGGGTACGAGACCCAGTACTTC. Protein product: CASSLGTGYETQYF.

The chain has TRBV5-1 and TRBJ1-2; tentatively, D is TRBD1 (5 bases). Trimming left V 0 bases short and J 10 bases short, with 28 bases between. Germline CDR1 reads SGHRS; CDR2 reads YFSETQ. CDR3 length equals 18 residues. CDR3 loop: CASSLAPSGVVGTGVYTF. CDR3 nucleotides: TGCGCCAGCAGCTTGGCCCCCTCGGGCGTAGTGGGAACAGGTGTCTACACCTTC.

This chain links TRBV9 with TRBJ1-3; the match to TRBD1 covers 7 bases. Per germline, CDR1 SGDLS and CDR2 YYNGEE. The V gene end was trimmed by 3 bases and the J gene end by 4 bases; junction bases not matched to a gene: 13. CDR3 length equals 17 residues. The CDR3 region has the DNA TGTGCCAGCAGCGCCAACGACCAACAGGGGCCGGGAAACACCATATATTTT. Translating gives CASSANDQQGPGNTIYF. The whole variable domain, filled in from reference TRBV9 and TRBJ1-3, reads DSGVTQTPKHLITATGQRVTLRCSPRSGDLSVYWYQQSLDQGLQFLIQYYNGEERAKGNILERFSAQQFPDLHSELNLSSLELGDSALYFCASSANDQQGPGNTIYFGEGSWLTVV.

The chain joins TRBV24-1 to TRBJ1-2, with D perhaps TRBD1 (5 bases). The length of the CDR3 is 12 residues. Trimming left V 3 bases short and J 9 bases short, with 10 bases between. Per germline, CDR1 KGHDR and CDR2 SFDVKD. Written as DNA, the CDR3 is TGTGCCACCAGTGATGGGGCTAATCGCTACACCTTC. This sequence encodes CATSDGANRYTF.

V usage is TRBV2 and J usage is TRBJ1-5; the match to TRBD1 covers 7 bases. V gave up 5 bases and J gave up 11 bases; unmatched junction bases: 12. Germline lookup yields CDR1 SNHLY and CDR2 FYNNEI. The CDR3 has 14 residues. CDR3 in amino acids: CASSYSTGDLAQHF. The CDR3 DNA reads TGTGCCAGCAGTTATTCAACAGGGGATTTAGCCCAGCATTTT.

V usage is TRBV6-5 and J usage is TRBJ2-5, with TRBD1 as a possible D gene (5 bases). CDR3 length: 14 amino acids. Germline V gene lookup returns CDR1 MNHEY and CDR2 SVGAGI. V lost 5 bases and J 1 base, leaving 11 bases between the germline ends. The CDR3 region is CASSTWTSQETQYF. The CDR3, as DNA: TGTGCCAGCAGTACGTGGACAAGCCAAGAGACCCAGTACTTC.

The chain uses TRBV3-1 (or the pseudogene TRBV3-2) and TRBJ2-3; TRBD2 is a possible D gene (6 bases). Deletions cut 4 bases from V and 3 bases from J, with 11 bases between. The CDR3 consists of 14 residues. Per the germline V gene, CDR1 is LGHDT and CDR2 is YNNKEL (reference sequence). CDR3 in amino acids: CASSRSGETDTQYF. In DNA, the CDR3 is TGTGCCAGCAGCCGGTCGGGGGAGACAGATACGCAGTATTTT.

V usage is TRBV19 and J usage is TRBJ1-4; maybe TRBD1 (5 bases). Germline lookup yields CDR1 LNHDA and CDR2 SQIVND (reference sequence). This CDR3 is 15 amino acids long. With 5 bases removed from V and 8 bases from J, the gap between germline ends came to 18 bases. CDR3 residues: CASSSTAPGGEKLFF. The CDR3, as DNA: TGTGCCAGTAGTTCGACCGCGCCTGGGGGGGAAAAACTGTTTTTT.

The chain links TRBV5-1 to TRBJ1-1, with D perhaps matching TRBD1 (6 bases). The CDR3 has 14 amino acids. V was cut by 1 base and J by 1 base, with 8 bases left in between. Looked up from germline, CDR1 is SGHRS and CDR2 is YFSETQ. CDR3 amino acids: CASSLWGQNTEAFF. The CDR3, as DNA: TGCGCCAGCAGCTTGTGGGGACAGAACACTGAAGCTTTCTTT.

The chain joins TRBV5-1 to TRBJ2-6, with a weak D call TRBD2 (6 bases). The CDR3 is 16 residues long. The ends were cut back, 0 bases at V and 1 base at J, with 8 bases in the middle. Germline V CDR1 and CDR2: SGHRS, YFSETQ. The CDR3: CASSLEGGSGANVLTF. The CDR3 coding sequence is TGCGCCAGCAGCTTGGAAGGAGGGTCTGGGGCCAACGTCCTGACTTTC.

In nucleotides, the CDR3 is TGTGCCAGTAGTATTGGGGGAGGCAACACTGAAGCTTTCTTT. As protein: CASSIGGGNTEAFF. The chain couples TRBV19 to TRBJ1-1, with D maybe TRBD1 (5 bases). Germline V gives CDR1 LNHDA, CDR2 SQIVND (reference sequence). Trimming removed 3 bases at V and 2 bases at J, with 10 bases between. This CDR3 has 14 residues.

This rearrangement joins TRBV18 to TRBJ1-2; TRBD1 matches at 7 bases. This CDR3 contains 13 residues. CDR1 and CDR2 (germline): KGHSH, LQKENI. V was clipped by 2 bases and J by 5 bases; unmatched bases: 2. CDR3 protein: CASSPDRAYGYTF. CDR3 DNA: TGTGCCAGCTCACCAGACAGGGCATATGGCTACACCTTC. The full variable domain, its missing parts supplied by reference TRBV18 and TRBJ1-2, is NAGVMQNPRHLVRRRGQEARLRCSPMKGHSHVYWYRQLPEEGLKFMVYLQKENIIDESGMPKERFSAEFPKEGPSILRIQQVVRGDSAAYFCASSPDRAYGYTFGSGTRLTVV.

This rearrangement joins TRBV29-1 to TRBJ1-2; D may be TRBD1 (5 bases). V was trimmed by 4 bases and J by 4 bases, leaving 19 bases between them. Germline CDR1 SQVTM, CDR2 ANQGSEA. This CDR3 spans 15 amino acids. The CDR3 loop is CSVVEGRGISYGYTF. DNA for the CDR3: TGCAGCGTTGTTGAAGGTAGGGGTATCAGCTATGGCTACACCTTC.

CDR3 region: CASSLLFSAGELFF. Here the CDR3 DNA reads TGTGCCAGCAGCTTGCTATTCTCCGCCGGGGAGCTGTTTTTT. The chain joins TRBV11-2 to TRBJ2-2; D is unclear. CDR3 length: 14 amino acids. Trimming shortened V by 3 bases and J by 6 bases, and 11 bases separated the two germline ends. Germline loops: CDR1 SGHAT, CDR2 FQNNGV.